The clone carrying this T cell receptor (beta chain) occurred a few times. The antigen is undetermined. The CDR3 extends over 17 amino acids. Germline V lookup: CDR1 SGHVT, CDR2 SQSDAQ. The ends lost 1 base at V and 3 bases at J; junction bases unmatched: 11. This sample stems from a study of early T cells in non-severe SARS-CoV-2 infection. Across the study: The authors sequenced bulk RNA from unsorted whole blood, leaving chains unpaired.

The protocol attached unique molecular identifiers to individual cDNA molecules. Each CDR3 protein gets one entry after TCRdb re-called the 5' RACE reads with MiXCR. Seen here are some 98,000 distinct CDR3 sequences, about 15% observed once, and the top ten hold around 1.3%. Study results and limitations: Matching with VDJdb favored anti-spike CD8 responses (missing private and CD4 specificities).

The source material was whole blood. This clonotype was sampled from an adult who was a healthcare worker with PCR-confirmed SARS-CoV-2 infection or an uninfected control (not recorded which). The V call is TRBV7-4, the J call TRBJ2-5; 7 nucleotides match TRBD1. This chain's CDR3 is CASSLGGLQGSEETQYF. The CDR3 region has the DNA TGTGCCAGCAGCTTAGGAGGGTTACAGGGGAGCGAAGAGACCCAGTACTTC.